Listed below are T cell receptor beta chains from one sample, sequenced in a study of metastatic and nonmetastatic thyroid tumors. Using MiXCR, TCRdb re-called clones from the PCR reads. The sample includes some 17,000 clones, about 25% of them seen just once. Sequencing was done on a sample of blood. The origin of the receptors is a male donor with papillary thyroid cancer or a benign thyroid nodule (not recorded which). Some clones in this sample may be carry-over from other donors' samples. Both conserved end residues are part of each CDR3. The order of the fields is clone size, J gene, V gene, D gene, CDR3 DNA, CDR3 protein. D genes are given only for firm matches. The size entry is marked missing in some rows and otherwise reads once, few, many or a size class.

size: medium-sized; J: TRBJ1-2; V: TRBV14; D: TRBD1; DNA: TGTGCCAGCAGCGAACGCCAGGGGGTCGGCTATGGCTACACCTTC; CDR3: CASSERQGVGYGYTF
size: NA; J: TRBJ2-7; V: TRBV5-1; D: TRBD1; DNA: TGCGCCAGCAGCTTGGCCGGGACAGGCCTCTACGAGCAGTACTTC; CDR3: CASSLAGTGLYEQYF
size: NA; J: TRBJ2-7; V: TRBV29-1; D: TRBD2; DNA: TGCAGCGTCTTTTCTCCAAAGGGACTAGAGGGGGGTTACGAGCAGTACTTC; CDR3: CSVFSPKGLEGGYEQYF
size: many; J: TRBJ1-2; V: TRBV10-3; D: NA; DNA: TGTGCCATCAGTGAGGACCGAAACTATGGCTACACCTTC; CDR3: CAISEDRNYGYTF
size: NA; J: TRBJ1-2; V: TRBV28; D: NA; DNA: TGTGCCAGCAGTTTAGGCGGGGGCTCGGGTGGCTACACCTTC; CDR3: CASSLGGGSGGYTF
size: medium-sized; J: TRBJ1-2; V: TRBV3-1; D: NA; DNA: TGTGCCAGCAGCACACGGACGGACTATGGCTACACCTTC; CDR3: CASSTRTDYGYTF
size: medium-sized; J: TRBJ1-1; V: TRBV11-2; D: NA; DNA: TGTGCCAGCAGCTTAGGGGGGTTAAGGAGGACTGAAGCTTTCTTT; CDR3: CASSLGGLRRTEAFF
size: many; J: TRBJ2-3; V: TRBV2; D: TRBD1; DNA: TGTGCCAGCCGGGACAGGGGGCGAACAGATACGCAGTATTTT; CDR3: CASRDRGRTDTQYF
size: many; J: TRBJ2-5; V: TRBV15; D: TRBD2; DNA: TGTGCCACCACAGAGGATTCAGGACTAGCGGGAGAGACCCAGTACTTC; CDR3: CATTEDSGLAGETQYF
size: NA; J: TRBJ1-2; V: TRBV7-2; D: TRBD1; DNA: TGTGCCAGCAGGTACGGACAGGGGTCTGGCTACACCTTC; CDR3: CASRYGQGSGYTF
size: NA; J: TRBJ2-2; V: TRBV4-1; D: TRBD2; DNA: TGCGCCAGCAGCCAGGGAGTGAGCGGGGGGGCTGGGGAGCTGTTTTTT; CDR3: CASSQGVSGGAGELFF
size: many; J: TRBJ2-7; V: TRBV7-3; D: NA; DNA: TGTGCCAGCAGCCGGCAGGGTGGGATGGGGGAGCAGTACTTC; CDR3: CASSRQGGMGEQYF
size: once; J: TRBJ2-1; V: TRBV5-1; D: TRBD2; DNA: TGCGCCAGCAGCTTGGAAACTAGCGGGAGGTGGGGCAATGAGCAGTTCTTC; CDR3: CASSLETSGRWGNEQFF
size: many; J: TRBJ1-4; V: TRBV5-1; D: NA; DNA: TGCGCCAGCAGCAGAGAACAGGGCATGTATGAAAAACTGTTTTTT; CDR3: CASSREQGMYEKLFF
size: many; J: TRBJ2-1; V: TRBV20-1; D: TRBD2; DNA: TGCAGTGCTAGGGGGAGAGCGGGGGGCCGGGCGGTGAATGAGCAGTTCTTC; CDR3: CSARGRAGGRAVNEQFF
size: medium-sized; J: TRBJ2-7; V: TRBV20-1; D: TRBD1; DNA: TGCAGTGCTTCAAAAGCCGGGACAGGGGGCACCGAGCAGTACTTC; CDR3: CSASKAGTGGTEQYF
size: many; J: TRBJ2-7; V: TRBV7-9; D: NA; DNA: TGTGCCAGCACCAAACCTGGTGATGGCGAGCAGTACTTC; CDR3: CASTKPGDGEQYF